This T cell receptor (beta chain) is drawn from a study of monozygotic twins with inflammatory bowel disease. TCRdb re-called the 5' RACE reads; one entry per CDR3 protein, DNA not given. This sample lists about 420,000 distinct CDR3 sequences; its ten largest clones have 2% to 3%. From germline, CDR1 is SEHNR and CDR2 FQNEAQ (reference sequence). This CDR3 contains 16 residues. Sequencing was carried out using blood. The clonotype was recovered from a human donor with ulcerative colitis or Crohn's disease, or a healthy co-twin of an affected twin (not recorded which). The chain combines TRBV7-9 with TRBJ2-1; TCRdb calls TRBD1, which cannot be checked without DNA. This chain's CDR3 is CASRGQGNFSYNEQFF.